This is a list of T cell receptor beta chains from one sample in a study of shared clonotypes between healthy human individuals. Produced via immunoSEQ multiplex PCR; TCRdb's table is partial and in-frame only. Here the sample spans approximately 2.3 million clones, 85% to 95% being singletons. Source material: naive CD4+ T cells from PBMCs. The source of these receptors is a man aged 18-30 years in good health. Some clones in this sample may be carry-over from other donors' samples. Both conserved end residues are trimmed from each CDR3. Only part of the rows carry a size: once, few, many, or a class if the clone is expanded.

CDR3 length: 17; clone size: once; J gene: TRBJ2-7; V gene: TRBV5-4; CDR3 protein: ASSQTWTSGTYGGDEQY
CDR3 length: 12; clone size: once; J gene: TRBJ2-7; V gene: TRBV7-8; CDR3 protein: ASSKLVAPYEQY
CDR3 length: 13; clone size: -; J gene: TRBJ1-2; V gene: TRBV5-1; CDR3 protein: ASSFGTPVNYGYT
CDR3 length: 11; clone size: -; J gene: TRBJ1-1; V gene: TRBV2; CDR3 protein: ASVTGANTEAF
CDR3 length: 11; clone size: -; J gene: TRBJ2-5; V gene: TRBV2; CDR3 protein: ASRDDKQETQY
CDR3 length: 14; clone size: -; J gene: TRBJ2-2; V gene: TRBV19; CDR3 protein: ASSINSGRRIGELF
CDR3 length: 11; clone size: once; J gene: TRBJ1-1; V gene: TRBV5-4; CDR3 protein: ASSLDGQSEAF
CDR3 length: 14; clone size: -; J gene: TRBJ2-2; V gene: TRBV7-2; CDR3 protein: ASVPFRTGNTGELF
CDR3 length: 13; clone size: -; J gene: TRBJ2-3; V gene: TRBV5-4; CDR3 protein: ASNLAGGRTDTQY
CDR3 length: 12; clone size: -; J gene: TRBJ2-7; V gene: TRBV5-1; CDR3 protein: ASSFGQGVYEQY
CDR3 length: 13; clone size: -; J gene: TRBJ2-3; V gene: TRBV30; CDR3 protein: AWTLSSGRADTQY
CDR3 length: 13; clone size: once; J gene: TRBJ1-2; V gene: TRBV4-1; CDR3 protein: ASSQDGGQSYGYT
CDR3 length: 13; clone size: -; J gene: TRBJ2-7; V gene: TRBV19; CDR3 protein: ASSIRDREFYEQY
CDR3 length: 12; clone size: -; J gene: TRBJ2-3; V gene: TRBV18; CDR3 protein: ASSPDSPTDTQY
CDR3 length: 9; clone size: -; J gene: TRBJ1-4; V gene: TRBV10-1; CDR3 protein: ASGDAEKLF
CDR3 length: 12; clone size: -; J gene: TRBJ2-7; V gene: TRBV2; CDR3 protein: ASTGGRAPHEQY
CDR3 length: 14; clone size: once; J gene: TRBJ2-7; V gene: TRBV5-1; CDR3 protein: ASSGGTSGSSYEQY
CDR3 length: 18; clone size: -; J gene: TRBJ2-7; V gene: TRBV4-1; CDR3 protein: ASSQGGDAGLLLSSYEQY
CDR3 length: 13; clone size: once; J gene: TRBJ2-6; V gene: TRBV5-1; CDR3 protein: ASSLGFAGANVLT
CDR3 length: 12; clone size: -; J gene: TRBJ1-4; V gene: TRBV6-1; CDR3 protein: ASSVRENNEKLF
CDR3 length: 17; clone size: -; J gene: TRBJ2-5; V gene: TRBV2; CDR3 protein: ASSWPRASGRAAQETQY
CDR3 length: 14; clone size: -; J gene: TRBJ2-7; V gene: TRBV5-4; CDR3 protein: ASSQDRASPHYEQY
CDR3 length: 14; clone size: -; J gene: TRBJ2-7; V gene: TRBV7-2; CDR3 protein: ASSSGSSGKIYEQY
CDR3 length: 13; clone size: once; J gene: TRBJ2-3; V gene: TRBV5-1; CDR3 protein: ASSFQTGRTDTQY
CDR3 length: 15; clone size: -; J gene: TRBJ2-7; V gene: TRBV27; CDR3 protein: ASSLIFGTGSSYEQY
CDR3 length: 13; clone size: -; J gene: TRBJ2-3; V gene: TRBV9; CDR3 protein: ASSVSGRAADTQY
CDR3 length: 11; clone size: -; J gene: TRBJ2-3; V gene: TRBV7-9; CDR3 protein: ASSFVPSDTQY
CDR3 length: 13; clone size: -; J gene: TRBJ2-3; V gene: TRBV2; CDR3 protein: ASSDEESSTDTQY
CDR3 length: 11; clone size: once; J gene: TRBJ2-3; V gene: TRBV28; CDR3 protein: ASGTGGANTQY
CDR3 length: 10; clone size: -; J gene: TRBJ1-1; V gene: TRBV29-1; CDR3 protein: SVPGVGTEAF
CDR3 length: 13; clone size: -; J gene: TRBJ1-1; V gene: TRBV4-1; CDR3 protein: ASSLLGSVNTEAF
CDR3 length: 13; clone size: -; J gene: TRBJ1-1; V gene: TRBV6-1; CDR3 protein: ASRVQGSDLAEAF
CDR3 length: 12; clone size: -; J gene: TRBJ2-3; V gene: TRBV29-1; CDR3 protein: SVDVPRGTDTQY
CDR3 length: 13; clone size: -; J gene: TRBJ2-1; V gene: TRBV5-4; CDR3 protein: ASVSGPSSYNEQF
CDR3 length: 14; clone size: -; J gene: TRBJ1-4; V gene: TRBV18; CDR3 protein: ASSPQSATTNEKLF
CDR3 length: 11; clone size: -; J gene: TRBJ1-1; V gene: TRBV5-1; CDR3 protein: ASSPGQSETAF
CDR3 length: 10; clone size: few; J gene: TRBJ1-2; V gene: TRBV19; CDR3 protein: ASREDTYGYT
CDR3 length: 11; clone size: -; J gene: TRBJ1-1; V gene: TRBV2; CDR3 protein: ASSADRANEAF
CDR3 length: 10; clone size: -; J gene: TRBJ1-2; V gene: TRBV28; CDR3 protein: AYFNGGSGYT
CDR3 length: 12; clone size: -; J gene: TRBJ2-7; V gene: TRBV18; CDR3 protein: ASSRGTDNYEQY
CDR3 length: 11; clone size: -; J gene: TRBJ2-1; V gene: TRBV5-1; CDR3 protein: ASFSGGPNEQF
CDR3 length: 11; clone size: -; J gene: TRBJ2-4; V gene: TRBV29-1; CDR3 protein: SAAGLAKNIQY
CDR3 length: 14; clone size: -; J gene: TRBJ2-3; V gene: TRBV5-1; CDR3 protein: ASTTGTPISTDTQY
CDR3 length: 13; clone size: once; J gene: TRBJ2-5; V gene: TRBV6-5; CDR3 protein: ASMGQRGVRETQY
CDR3 length: 14; clone size: -; J gene: TRBJ1-3; V gene: TRBV2; CDR3 protein: ASSEERVRAGNTIY
CDR3 length: 13; clone size: -; J gene: TRBJ2-7; V gene: TRBV10-3; CDR3 protein: AISDTGRGTYEQY
CDR3 length: 12; clone size: -; J gene: TRBJ2-7; V gene: TRBV10-3; CDR3 protein: AISEQGGSYEQY